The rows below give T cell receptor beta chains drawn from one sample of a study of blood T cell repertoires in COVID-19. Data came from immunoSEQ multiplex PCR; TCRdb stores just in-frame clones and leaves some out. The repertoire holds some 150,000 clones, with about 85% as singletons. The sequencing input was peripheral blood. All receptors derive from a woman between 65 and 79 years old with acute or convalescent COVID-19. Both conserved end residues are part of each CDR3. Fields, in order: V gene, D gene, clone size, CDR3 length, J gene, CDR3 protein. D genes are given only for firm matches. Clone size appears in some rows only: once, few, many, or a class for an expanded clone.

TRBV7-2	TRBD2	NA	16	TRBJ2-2	CASSLFLAGFPGELFF
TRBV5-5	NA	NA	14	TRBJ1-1	CASSLQRLNTEAFF
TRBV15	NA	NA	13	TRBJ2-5	CATSSGGGKTQYF
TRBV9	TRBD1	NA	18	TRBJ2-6	CASSPPGTASSGANVLTF
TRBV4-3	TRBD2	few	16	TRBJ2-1	CASSQEWGGGATEQFF
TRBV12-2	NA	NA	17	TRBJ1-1	CASRLAGDRIMNTEAFF
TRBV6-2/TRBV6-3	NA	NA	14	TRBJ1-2	CASSYIPRFYGYTF
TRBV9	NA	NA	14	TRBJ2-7	CASSVAYGPYEQYF
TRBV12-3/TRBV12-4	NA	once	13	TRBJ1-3	CASSFSSGNTIYF
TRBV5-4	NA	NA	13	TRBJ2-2	CASSFDTSGELFF
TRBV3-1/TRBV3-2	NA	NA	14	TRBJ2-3	CASRLRWVTDTQYF
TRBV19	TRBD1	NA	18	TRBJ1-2	CASSIGFGTASFNYGYTF
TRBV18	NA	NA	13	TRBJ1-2	CASSPSGNYGYTF
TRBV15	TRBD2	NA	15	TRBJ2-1	CATSRGSGGDNEQFF
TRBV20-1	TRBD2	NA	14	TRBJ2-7	CSASKPSGGYEQYF
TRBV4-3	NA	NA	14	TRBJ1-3	CASSQDYSGNTIYF
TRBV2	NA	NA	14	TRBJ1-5	CASSSSYRNQPQHF
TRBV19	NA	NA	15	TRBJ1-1	CASSIDRRQNTEAFF
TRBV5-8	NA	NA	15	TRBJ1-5	CASSLYRYSNQPQHF
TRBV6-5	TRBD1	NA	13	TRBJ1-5	CASEGQGILPQHF
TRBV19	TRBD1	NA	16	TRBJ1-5	CASSHLPGQANQPQHF
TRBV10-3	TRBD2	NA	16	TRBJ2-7	CAISGLGLAGGPEQYF
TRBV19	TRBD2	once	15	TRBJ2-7	CASSNKLAGLYEQYF